There are many counts of the clone carrying this T cell receptor (beta chain). Antigen unknown. This record comes from a study of CD8 T cells in ankylosing spondylitis. Regarding the study as a whole: CD8+ cells made up the disease-linked clones, which were relatively rare in peripheral blood.

Generation of TCR beta libraries employed quantitative 5'-RACE incorporating molecular barcodes. TCRdb processed the 5' RACE reads anew with MiXCR; each CDR3 protein has one entry. This table holds a few hundred thousand distinct CDR3 sequences, around a tenth found once. Per germline, CDR1 MNHNS and CDR2 SASEGT. The V segment lost 4 bases and the J segment 2 bases; nucleotides outside the gene matches: 1. The CDR3 covers 15 residues. This receptor was taken from a male donor with ankylosing spondylitis or in good health (not recorded which). Sequenced: blood, either unsorted or a sorted T cell fraction (not recorded which). J is TRBJ2-3 and V is TRBV6-1, with 12 positions matching TRBD2. CDR3 bases: TGTGCCAGCAGTGGACTAGCGGGGGCCACAGATACGCAGTATTTT. Translating it yields CASSGLAGATDTQYF.